This T cell receptor (beta chain) was captured by sequencing in a study of T cell changes during pregnancy in multiple sclerosis. TCRdb's table, derived via immunoSEQ multiplex PCR, lists solely in-frame clones and lacks some. Seen here are 55,000 to 70,000 clones, just over 90% observed once, and the top ten hold more than 2%. Germline CDR1 reads LNHDA; CDR2 reads SQIVND (reference sequence). CDR3 length equals 16 residues. Between the trimmed V and J ends, which lost 2 bases and 2 bases, there was a span of 15 bases. Sequences were derived from peripheral blood, sampled in the first trimester of pregnancy. This clonotype originated in a female donor in good health, enrolled as a control in a pregnancy study. The rearrangement joins TRBV19 to TRBJ1-2, with D uncertain. The CDR3 loop is CASSIRRGNENYGYTF. The CDR3 DNA reads as TGTGCCAGTAGTATACGAAGAGGGAACGAGAACTATGGCTACACCTTC.